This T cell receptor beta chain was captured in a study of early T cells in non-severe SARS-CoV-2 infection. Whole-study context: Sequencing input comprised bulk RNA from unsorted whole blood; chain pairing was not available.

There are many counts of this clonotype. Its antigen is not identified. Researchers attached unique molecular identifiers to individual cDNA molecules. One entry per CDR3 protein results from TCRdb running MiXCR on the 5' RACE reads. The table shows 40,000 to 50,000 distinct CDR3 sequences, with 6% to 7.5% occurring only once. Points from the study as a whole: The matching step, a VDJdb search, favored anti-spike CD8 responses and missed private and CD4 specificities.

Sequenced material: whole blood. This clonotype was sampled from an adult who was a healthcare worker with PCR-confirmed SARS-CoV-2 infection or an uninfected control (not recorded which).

CDR3 sequence reads: CASSLVGSLEQYF. CDR3 DNA sequence: TGTGCCAGCAGTTTAGTGGGCAGCCTCGAGCAGTACTTC. The J gene is TRBJ2-7, the V gene TRBV12-3 or TRBV12-4, with D unresolved. The CDR3 runs to 13 residues. The V end lost 1 base, the J end lost 6 bases, and 10 bases lay between the germline ends.